This TCR beta chain was sequenced in a study of CD8+ T cells in alopecia areata. About the study: Tofacitinib ran 6 to 18 months, followed by 6 months off drug.

V was pared by 0 bases and J by 0 bases, with 5 bases between. In germline, CDR1 is MNHEY, CDR2 SVGAGI. The CDR3 is 14 residues long. Sequencing relied on a cDNA template that was reverse transcribed from extracted RNA. Clones were sequenced by immunoSEQ multiplex PCR, and TCRdb holds only the in-frame ones, with some missing. The repertoire has about 69,000 clones, roughly 60% of them found once; the top ten carry approximately 15%. Whole-study findings and limits: Researchers report lesional scalp, most notably alopecia totalis/universalis, outstripped normal scalp in clonality.

Concerning this clone: Its target is unknown.

This clonotype was sampled from a human donor with alopecia areata. The chain carries TRBV6-5 and TRBJ2-5; D not certain. Specimen: CD8+ T cells sorted from blood, collected at week 0. This CDR3 reads CASSYSEYQETQYF. As DNA, the CDR3 is TGTGCCAGCAGTTACTCTGAATACCAAGAGACCCAGTACTTC.